The next 24 T cell receptor beta chains were all read from a single sample in a study of T-cell reconstitution after alpha-beta-depleted transplantation in children. Library preparation (for TCRbeta) was performed with unique molecular identifiers. TCRdb used MiXCR to reprocess the PCR reads, holding one entry per CDR3 protein. The sample contains 100,000 to 120,000 distinct CDR3 sequences, 9% to 12% of which appear only once. The sample consisted of PBMCs from the stem cell graft donor, taken from the stem cell graft. The receptor set was obtained from a human donor who donated a stem cell graft to a child with acute lymphoblastic leukemia.

The CDR3 sequence: CASSRTPSRDQYILLAKNIQYF. The CDR3 DNA follows: TGTGCCAGCAGCCGCACGCCTAGCAGGGACCAATACATTCTTCTAGCCAAAAACATTCAGTACTTC. The chain joins TRBV4-2 to TRBJ2-4; tentatively, D is TRBD1 or TRBD2 (5 bases each). This CDR3 has 22 residues. Germline V gene data show CDR1 as LGHNA and CDR2 as YNFKEQ. Deletions cut 4 bases from V and 0 bases from J, with 31 bases between.

This clonotype was counted between two and nine times. This chain uses TRBV5-8 with TRBJ2-5; D uncertain. This CDR3 spans 15 amino acids. With 2 bases removed from V and 1 base from J, the gap between germline ends came to 12 bases. Germline values: CDR1 SGHTS, CDR2 YDEGEE. The CDR3 region is CASSFRPRSQETQYF. The CDR3 DNA follows: TGTGCCAGCAGCTTCCGACCCCGGAGCCAAGAGACCCAGTACTTC.

In its sample, this clonotype was seen many times. The gene calls are TRBV20-1 and TRBJ2-2; D unresolved. The germline gives CDR1 DFQATT, CDR2 SNEGSKA (reference sequence). Trimming shortened V by 5 bases and J by 1 base, and 5 bases separated the two germline ends. CDR3 length: 12 amino acids. CDR3 residues: CSASENTGELFF. The CDR3 DNA reads as TGCAGTGCTTCCGAGAACACCGGGGAGCTGTTTTTT.

This clonotype was counted ten times or more. The chain combines TRBV12-3 or TRBV12-4 with TRBJ1-5; D is uncertain. This CDR3 is 12 amino acids long. V lost 6 bases and J lost 0, with 3 bases in between. The CDR3 DNA is TGTGCCAGCAGCTATAGCAATCAGCCCCAGCATTTT. Amino acids: CASSYSNQPQHF.

This clonotype was detected many times. The J gene is TRBJ1-2, the V gene TRBV6-1; TRBD1 might be the D (6 bases). CDR1 MNHNS and CDR2 SASEGT come from the germline V gene. The length of the CDR3 is 15 residues. Trimming removed 4 bases from V and 2 bases from J, with 14 bases in between. CDR3 amino acids: CASSAGFTGNYGYTF. The CDR3 region has the DNA TGTGCCAGCAGTGCCGGGTTTACAGGGAACTATGGCTACACCTTC.

This clonotype appeared many times. This chain connects TRBV7-8 to TRBJ2-7, with D unresolved. Trimming shortened V by 5 bases and J by 9 bases, and 14 bases separated the two germline ends. CDR3 length: 12 residues. Per the germline V gene, CDR1 is SGHVS and CDR2 is FQNEAQ. The CDR3 nucleotides read TGTGCCAGCAGCCGAATAGAGGTGTGGCAGTACTTC. Encoded protein: CASSRIEVWQYF.

This clonotype was seen repeatedly, ten times or more. The J gene is TRBJ2-4, the V gene TRBV20-1; D perhaps matches TRBD1 (8 bases). The length of the CDR3 is 13 residues. Germline CDR1 reads DFQATT; CDR2 reads SNEGSKA (reference sequence). V lost 6 bases and J lost 6, with 15 bases in between. CDR3 amino acids: CSATGGAGNIQYF. The CDR3, as DNA: TGCAGTGCCACAGGGGGGGCCGGAAACATTCAGTACTTC.

This clonotype was picked up many times. The rearrangement uses TRBV7-2 and TRBJ2-5; D gene ambiguous. The germline gives CDR1 SGHTA, CDR2 FQGNSA. Trimming cost V 3 bases and J 2 bases, with 7 bases left between them. This CDR3 is built from 13 residues. The CDR3 loop is CASSFGRQETQYF. CDR3 DNA sequence: TGTGCCAGCAGCTTTGGACGGCAAGAGACCCAGTACTTC.

This clonotype occurred many times. The chain has TRBV7-2 and TRBJ2-2, with D unresolved. Germline V gene data show CDR1 as SGHTA and CDR2 as FQGNSA. This CDR3 is built from 15 residues. The ends were cut back, 7 bases at V and 3 bases at J, with 15 bases in the middle. The chain's CDR3 is CASNPSGQHTGELFF. CDR3 bases: TGTGCCAGCAACCCTTCCGGTCAGCACACCGGGGAGCTGTTTTTT. The whole variable domain, filled in from reference TRBV7-2 and TRBJ2-2, reads GAGVSQSPSNKVTEKGKDVELRCDPISGHTALYWYRQSLGQGLEFLIYFQGNSAPDKSGLPSDRFSAERTGGSVSTLTIQRTQQEDSAVYLCASNPSGQHTGELFFGEGSRLTVL.

This clonotype was recorded many times. The chain couples TRBV20-1 to TRBJ1-6; tentatively, D is TRBD1 (5 bases). Per the germline V gene, CDR1 is DFQATT and CDR2 is SNEGSKA (reference sequence). The V and J ends lost 3 bases and 9 bases respectively, with 21 bases between them. CDR3 length: 16 amino acids. CDR3 amino acids: CSASKTTVMEGSPLHF. In nucleotides, the CDR3 is TGCAGTGCTAGTAAAACGACAGTGATGGAGGGTTCACCCCTCCACTTT.

This clonotype was seen at least ten times. The J gene is TRBJ2-3, the V gene TRBV12-5; unclear D gene. The CDR3 totals 16 residues. Germline-derived CDR1 and CDR2 are LGHNT and FRNRAP. V lost 7 bases and J 5 bases, leaving 22 bases between the germline ends. The CDR3 spells CASAGGRAQWEDTQYF. CDR3 DNA sequence: TGTGCTAGTGCAGGTGGAAGGGCCCAGTGGGAAGATACGCAGTATTTT.

This clonotype was observed many times. The chain employs TRBV28 and TRBJ2-7; D is ambiguous. The V end was cut by 4 bases, the J end by 1 base, with 5 bases between. The V gene's germline CDR1 is MDHEN and CDR2 SYDVKM. The CDR3 length is 12 residues. The CDR3 loop is CASSWGSYEQYF. CDR3 nucleotides: TGTGCCAGCAGTTGGGGTTCCTACGAGCAGTACTTC.

This clonotype occurred many times. The chain employs TRBV6-6 and TRBJ1-2; no firm D call. The CDR3 runs to 13 residues. From germline, CDR1 is MNHNY and CDR2 SVGAGI (reference sequence). V lost 8 bases, J lost 2 bases, and 12 bases lay in between. The CDR3 sequence is CASQNGVNYGYTF. The CDR3 bases are TGTGCCAGCCAAAATGGGGTCAACTATGGCTACACCTTC.

The sample holds many counts of this clonotype. The J gene is TRBJ2-6, the V gene TRBV12-3 or TRBV12-4; 10 nucleotides align to TRBD1. Trimming at V came to 3 bases and at J to 1 base, leaving 9 bases not matched to a gene. The CDR3 extends over 19 amino acids. This CDR3 reads CASSFPPGTGVSGANVLTF. Written as DNA, the CDR3 is TGTGCCAGCAGTTTCCCGCCGGGGACAGGGGTATCTGGGGCCAACGTCCTGACTTTC.

A few counts support this clonotype. The V and J genes are TRBV30 and TRBJ2-7; D unclear. The V end was cut by 2 bases, the J end by 4 bases, with 6 bases between. The CDR3 runs 11 residues. Germline V gene sequence: CDR1 GTSNPN, CDR2 SVGIG (reference sequence). This CDR3 is CAWSQLYEQYF. In nucleotides, the CDR3 is TGTGCCTGGAGTCAGCTTTACGAGCAGTACTTC.

This clonotype has at least ten counts. V and J are TRBV10-1 and TRBJ2-2; the D gene is possibly TRBD2 (5 bases). The CDR3 length is 17 residues. V was clipped by 8 bases and J by 4 bases, with 23 bases between them. CDR1 and CDR2 from the germline V gene are WNHNN and SYGVQD (reference sequence). The CDR3: CASGETNPLRSTGELFF. For the CDR3, the DNA is TGCGCCAGCGGAGAGACTAACCCCCTTAGAAGCACCGGGGAGCTGTTTTTT.

There are a few counts of this clonotype. The chain joins TRBV18 to TRBJ2-5; 8 bases are shared with TRBD1. The CDR3 is 13 residues long. Germline trimming cut 6 bases from V and 3 bases from J; bases unmatched to any gene: 3. Germline V gene lookup returns CDR1 KGHSH and CDR2 LQKENI. CDR3 protein: CASSRQGKETQYF. CDR3 nucleotides: TGTGCCAGCTCGCGACAGGGGAAAGAGACCCAGTACTTC.

Ten or more counts support this clonotype. The chain recombines TRBV7-6 with TRBJ2-2; 8 nucleotides agree with TRBD1. The CDR3 extends over 15 amino acids. V lost 6 bases and J lost 4; bases outside the gene matches: 7. Germline assignment: CDR1 SGHVS and CDR2 FNYEAQ. CDR3 region: CASRRTGGSTGELFF. The CDR3 DNA sequence: TGTGCCAGCAGACGTACAGGGGGGAGCACCGGGGAGCTGTTTTTT.

The V and J genes are TRBV4-2 and TRBJ1-6, with TRBD1 matching 11 bases. Germline V lookup: CDR1 LGHNA, CDR2 YNFKEQ. CDR3 length equals 16 residues. Trimming at V came to 2 bases and at J to 12 bases, leaving 9 bases not matched to a gene. In DNA form, the CDR3 reads TGTGCCAGCAGCCAAACGGACAGGGGGCAGTGGGGACCCCTCCACTTT. Its protein product is CASSQTDRGQWGPLHF.

This clonotype was found many times. The V and J genes are TRBV6-7 and TRBJ2-7; D is ambiguous. TRBV6-7 is an ORF for which the function is uncertain. This CDR3 has 14 amino acids. Trimming shortened V by 3 bases and J by 3 bases, and 12 bases separated the two germline ends. This CDR3 reads CASSYFGQIYEQYF. CDR3 sequence (DNA): TGTGCCAGCAGTTATTTCGGGCAGATCTACGAGCAGTACTTC.

This clonotype was detected only once. This may stem from a read error, because a much larger clone lies one nucleotide away. The gene calls are TRBV6-5 and TRBJ1-1, with D possibly matching TRBD1 (5 bases). CDR1 and CDR2 from the germline V gene are MNHEY and SVGAGI. V was trimmed by 0 bases and J by 5 bases, leaving 19 bases between them. The CDR3 totals 17 residues. The CDR3 loop is CASSYSIRSWGETEAFF. DNA for the CDR3: TGTGCCAGCAGTTACTCGATACGGAGTTGGGGGGAGACTGAAGCTTTCTTT.

This clonotype has a count of ten or more. The V gene is TRBV5-1, the J gene TRBJ2-2; 7 bases align to TRBD2. The CDR3 is made up of 16 amino acids. Trimming at V came to 0 bases and at J to 1 base, leaving 3 bases not matched to a gene. Germline-derived CDR1 and CDR2 are SGHRS and YFSETQ. The CDR3: CASSLGVAGNTGELFF. The CDR3 region has the DNA TGCGCCAGCAGCTTGGGGGTAGCGGGGAACACCGGGGAGCTGTTTTTT.

This clonotype was observed many times. The chain combines TRBV5-1 with TRBJ2-4, with 8 bases aligning to TRBD1. Trimming removed 3 bases from V and 0 bases from J; junction bases left unmatched: 17. CDR3 size: 20 residues. The germline V gene encodes CDR1 SGHRS and CDR2 YFSETQ. The CDR3 is CASSSPAGTGTLLAKNIQYF. The DNA of the CDR3 is TGCGCCAGCAGCTCGCCCGCCGGGACAGGAACCCTTTTAGCCAAAAACATTCAGTACTTC.

There are many counts of this clonotype. The rearrangement uses TRBV6-2 or TRBV6-3 and TRBJ1-5; maybe TRBD1 (6 bases). CDR3 size: 15 residues. Germline V gene data show CDR1 as MNHEY and CDR2 as SVGEGT. Trimming left V 6 bases short and J 2 bases short, with 14 bases between. The CDR3 coding sequence is TGTGCCAGCAGCCCAGGAGGGGGTGGCAATCAGCCCCAGCATTTT. Translated: CASSPGGGGNQPQHF.